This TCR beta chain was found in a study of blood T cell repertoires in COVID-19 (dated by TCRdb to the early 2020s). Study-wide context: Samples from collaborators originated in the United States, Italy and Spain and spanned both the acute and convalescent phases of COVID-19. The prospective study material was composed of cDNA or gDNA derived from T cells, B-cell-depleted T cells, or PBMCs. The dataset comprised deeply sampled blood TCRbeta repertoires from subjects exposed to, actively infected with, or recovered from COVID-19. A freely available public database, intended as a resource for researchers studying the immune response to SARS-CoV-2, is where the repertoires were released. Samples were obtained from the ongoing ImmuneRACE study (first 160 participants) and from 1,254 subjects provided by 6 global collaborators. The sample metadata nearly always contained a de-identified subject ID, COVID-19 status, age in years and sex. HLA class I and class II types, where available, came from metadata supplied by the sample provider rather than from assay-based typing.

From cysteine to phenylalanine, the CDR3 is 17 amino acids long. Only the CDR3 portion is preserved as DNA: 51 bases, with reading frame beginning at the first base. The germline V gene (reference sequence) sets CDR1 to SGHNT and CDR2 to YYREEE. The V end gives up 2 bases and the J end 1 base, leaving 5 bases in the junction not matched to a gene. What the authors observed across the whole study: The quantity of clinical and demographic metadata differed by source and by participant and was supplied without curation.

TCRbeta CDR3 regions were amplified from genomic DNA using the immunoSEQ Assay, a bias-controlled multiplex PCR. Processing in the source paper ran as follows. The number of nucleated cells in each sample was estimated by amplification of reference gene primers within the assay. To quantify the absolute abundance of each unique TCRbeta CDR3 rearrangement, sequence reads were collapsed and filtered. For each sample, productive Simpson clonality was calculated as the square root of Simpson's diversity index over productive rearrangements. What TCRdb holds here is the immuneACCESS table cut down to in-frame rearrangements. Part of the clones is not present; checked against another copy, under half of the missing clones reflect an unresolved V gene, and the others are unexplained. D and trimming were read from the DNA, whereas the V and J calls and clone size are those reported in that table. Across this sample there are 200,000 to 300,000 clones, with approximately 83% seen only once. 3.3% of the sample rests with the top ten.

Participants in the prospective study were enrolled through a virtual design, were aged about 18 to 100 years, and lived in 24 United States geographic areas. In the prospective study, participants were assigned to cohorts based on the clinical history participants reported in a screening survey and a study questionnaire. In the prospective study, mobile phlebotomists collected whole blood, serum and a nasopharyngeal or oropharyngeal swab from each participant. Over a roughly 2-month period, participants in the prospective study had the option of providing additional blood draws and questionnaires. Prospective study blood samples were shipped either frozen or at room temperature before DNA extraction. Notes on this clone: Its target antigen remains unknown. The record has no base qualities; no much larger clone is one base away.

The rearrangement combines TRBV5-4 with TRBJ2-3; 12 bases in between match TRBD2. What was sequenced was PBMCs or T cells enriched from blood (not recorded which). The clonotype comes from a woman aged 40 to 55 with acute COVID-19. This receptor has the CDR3 CASSLERLAGGTDTQYF. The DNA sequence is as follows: TGTGCCAGCAGCTTAGAGAGACTAGCGGGGGGCACAGATACGCAGTATTTT. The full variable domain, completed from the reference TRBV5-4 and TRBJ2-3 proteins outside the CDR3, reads ETGVTQSPTHLIKTRGQQVTLRCSSQSGHNTVSWYQQALGQGPQFIFQYYREEENGRGNFPPRFSGLQFPNYSSELNVNALELDDSALYLCASSLERLAGGTDTQYFGPGTRLTVL.